The clone carrying this T cell receptor (beta chain) has just a few counts. The antigen is not known. The entry originates in a study of identical twins. Trimming took off 2 bases at V and 5 bases at J, with 6 bases between the two ends. The CDR3 length is 13 residues. The V gene's germline CDR1 is MDHEN and CDR2 SYDVKM. Template switching added a universal primer site; cDNA carried unique molecular identifiers. In TCRdb, the 5' RACE reads were re-called with MiXCR into one record per CDR3 protein. This table has 200,000 to 300,000 distinct CDR3 sequences, approximately 7.9% appearing once. Study-wide findings and caveats: Within cord blood, abundant beta clonotypes carried fewer insertions, but memory repertoires showed no such trend. There is a chance that invariant MAIT and iNKT cells partially muddied zero-insertion analyses.

These data are also associated with another study on yellow fever vaccine responses in identical twins.

The sequence was obtained from a woman younger than 30 in good health. The chain couples TRBV28 to TRBJ2-2; D is undetermined. The specimen was CD8+ T cells sorted from blood. The CDR3 DNA reads TGTGCCAGCAGTTTAGTGAGAACCGGGGAGCTGTTTTTT. The encoded protein is CASSLVRTGELFF.